These 27 T cell receptor beta chains share one sample of origin, sequenced in a study of CD8 T cells in Susac syndrome. Reverse transcription of 0.5 to 1 ug RNA was carried out with random hexamers. TCRdb itself ran the immunoSEQ multiplex PCR reads through MiXCR, one entry per CDR3 protein. In the table there are 25,000 to 30,000 distinct CDR3 sequences, about 95% of which are singletons. What was sequenced was CD8+ T cells from PBMCs. The receptor set was obtained from a human donor in good health.

The chain has TRBV7-9 and TRBJ2-2; D call uncertain. Germline lookup yields CDR1 SEHNR and CDR2 FQNEAQ (reference sequence). The CDR3 is 14 residues long. Trimming removed 2 bases at V and 2 bases at J, with 6 bases between. For the CDR3, the DNA is TGTGCCAGCAGCTTAAAGGTTAACACCGGGGAGCTGTTTTTT. Its translation: CASSLKVNTGELFF.

This chain connects TRBV12-3 or TRBV12-4 to TRBJ2-5; D might be TRBD1 (6 bases). The CDR3 spans 15 residues. V was pared by 1 base and J by 4 bases, with 13 bases between. This CDR3 is CASSLGGRGPETQYF. CDR3 DNA: TGTGCCAGCAGTTTAGGCGGCAGGGGACCAGAGACCCAGTACTTC.

The genes are TRBV4-3 and TRBJ2-7; 8 bases match TRBD2. Per germline, CDR1 LGHNA and CDR2 YSLEER. Trimming removed 0 bases from V and 7 bases from J; junction bases left unmatched: 2. The CDR3 totals 13 residues. The CDR3 spells CASSQEGGREQYF. The CDR3 DNA reads as TGCGCCAGCAGCCAAGAAGGCGGGAGGGAGCAGTACTTC.

In its sample, this clonotype was seen once. The rearrangement joins TRBV5-4 to TRBJ2-1; 13 positions match TRBD2. The CDR3 is 16 amino acids. The V segment lost 5 bases and the J segment 1 base; nucleotides outside the gene matches: 3. Looked up from germline, CDR1 is SGHNT and CDR2 is YYREEE (reference sequence). CDR3 in DNA: TGTGCCAGCAGGACTAGCGGGGGGTTTTCCTACAATGAGCAGTTCTTC. Its translation: CASRTSGGFSYNEQFF.

The chain is built from TRBV7-9 and TRBJ2-7, with 7 nucleotides matching TRBD1. This CDR3 comprises 14 residues. The trim removed 5 bases at V and 3 bases at J, leaving 7 bases unmatched. CDR1 and CDR2 (germline): SEHNR, FQNEAQ (reference sequence). DNA for the CDR3: TGTGCCAGCAGCATAGTCCCAGGGGGCTACGAGCAGTACTTC. This codes for CASSIVPGGYEQYF.

Details on this clonotype: One junction end does not reproduce the germline sequence, and a read error may be involved. The chain uses TRBV9 and TRBJ1-1; D might be TRBD1 (6 bases). Germline values: CDR1 SGDLS, CDR2 YYNGEE. The CDR3 covers 12 residues. In DNA form, the CDR3 reads TGTGCCAGCAGTAGGGGGAACACTGAAGCTCTCTTT. The encoded protein is CASSRGNTEALF.

The rearrangement joins TRBV7-2 to TRBJ2-7; 10 bases match TRBD2. V lost 4 bases, J lost 3 bases, and 6 bases stayed unmatched. The length of the CDR3 is 15 residues. CDR1 SGHTA and CDR2 FQGNSA come from the germline V gene. CDR3 protein: CASSSAGGPSYEQYF. In nucleotides, the CDR3 is TGTGCCAGCAGCTCAGCGGGGGGGCCAAGCTACGAGCAGTACTTC.

The chain employs TRBV5-1 and TRBJ2-7, with 10 bases that match TRBD2. The junction had 3 bases not matched to a gene; V was cut back by 0 bases and J by 0 bases. This CDR3 comprises 16 residues. Germline loops: CDR1 SGHRS, CDR2 YFSETQ. CDR3 protein: CASSLDSGGTSYEQYF. Written as DNA, the CDR3 is TGCGCCAGCAGCTTGGATAGCGGGGGGACCTCCTACGAGCAGTACTTC.

V gene TRBV14 combines with J gene TRBJ2-7; either TRBD1 or TRBD2 may fit D (6 bases each). The length of the CDR3 is 14 residues. The V gene lost 5 bases and the J gene lost 3 bases, with 14 bases spanning the gap. Germline V lookup: CDR1 SGHDN, CDR2 FVKESK. The CDR3 coding sequence is TGTGCCAGCAGCTTCGGGGGCCCCCTCTACGAGCAGTACTTC. Encoded protein: CASSFGGPLYEQYF.

The chain combines TRBV10-3 with TRBJ1-1; the match to TRBD1 covers 7 bases. The CDR3 is made up of 18 amino acids. V was clipped by 0 bases and J by 0 bases; unmatched bases: 10. Germline V gene lookup returns CDR1 ENHRY and CDR2 SYGVKD. The DNA of the CDR3 is TGTGCCATCAGTGAGTCCATGAGACAGGGCTCGGTGAACACTGAAGCTTTCTTT. Translation gives CAISESMRQGSVNTEAFF.

V gene TRBV7-2 combines with J gene TRBJ2-7; 9 bases match TRBD1. The CDR3 sequence is 14 residues long. CDR1 and CDR2 from the germline V gene are SGHTA and FQGNSA. Trimming took 2 bases from V and 3 from J; bases not matched to a gene: 2. The CDR3 region has the DNA TGTGCCAGCAGCTTATTGACAGGGGGCTACGAGCAGTACTTC. It is translated as CASSLLTGGYEQYF.

This sequence joins TRBV4-3 and TRBJ1-3, with unresolved D. Trimming removed 1 base from V and 0 bases from J, with 7 bases in between. Germline CDR1 is LGHNA and CDR2 is YSLEER. The CDR3 has 15 residues. CDR3 coding DNA: TGCGCCAGCAGCCAAGGGAAGAGCTCTGGAAACACCATATATTTT. Protein product: CASSQGKSSGNTIYF.

The chain couples TRBV14 to TRBJ2-5, with D hard to call. CDR3 length equals 14 residues. Germline CDR1 SGHDN, CDR2 FVKESK. Trimming removed 0 bases from V and 5 bases from J, with 10 bases in between. CDR3 sequence: CASSQEWQAETQYF. CDR3 DNA: TGTGCCAGCAGCCAAGAATGGCAGGCGGAGACCCAGTACTTC.

Here the CDR3 reads CASSTGQGAWEQYF. The DNA for the CDR3 is TGCGCCAGCAGCACAGGACAGGGGGCTTGGGAGCAGTACTTC. The V gene is TRBV5-1, the J gene TRBJ2-7; 11 nucleotides align to TRBD1. V lost 4 bases and J lost 7; bases outside the gene matches: 7. CDR1 is SGHRS and CDR2 is YFSETQ in the germline V gene. The CDR3 has 14 amino acids.

The chain has TRBV27 and TRBJ1-2, with D unclear. With 6 bases removed from V and 0 bases from J, the gap between germline ends came to 17 bases. The CDR3 loop spans 16 amino acids. The V gene's germline CDR1 is MNHEY and CDR2 SMNVEV (reference sequence). CDR3 DNA: TGTGCCAGCAGGAGCGGACCTGAAGTAGCTAACTATGGCTACACCTTC. This gives the protein CASRSGPEVANYGYTF.

The CDR3: CASSQDFGGGRNTIYF. In DNA, the CDR3 is TGCGCCAGCAGCCAAGATTTTGGAGGGGGTAGAAACACCATATATTTT. The chain recombines TRBV4-1 with TRBJ1-3; a possible D gene is TRBD1 (6 bases). Per germline, CDR1 MGHRA and CDR2 YSYEKL. The CDR3 covers 16 residues. The germline V and J ends were trimmed by 0 bases and 5 bases, with 14 bases remaining between them.

The chain links TRBV20-1 to TRBJ2-7; perhaps TRBD1 as D (5 bases). V shed 2 bases and J shed 5 bases, with 16 bases lying between them. The CDR3 is made up of 14 amino acids. CDR1 is DFQATT and CDR2 is SNEGSKA in the germline V gene (reference sequence). CDR3 residues: CSARRSQGGDEQYF. The CDR3 DNA is TGCAGTGCTAGACGTAGCCAGGGTGGCGACGAGCAGTACTTC.

The J gene is TRBJ2-7, the V gene TRBV6-2 or TRBV6-3, with TRBD2 as a possible D gene (5 bases). This CDR3 contains 15 residues. Germline V lookup: CDR1 MNHEY, CDR2 SVGEGT. The ends were cut back, 5 bases at V and 1 base at J, with 15 bases in the middle. The CDR3 here is CASSGGRFASYEQYF. The CDR3 nucleotides read TGTGCCAGCAGTGGAGGACGATTCGCGTCCTACGAGCAGTACTTC.

This chain connects TRBV2 to TRBJ2-5, with 7 bases lining up with TRBD2. Germline CDR1 and CDR2: SNHLY and FYNNEI. With 4 bases clipped from V and 0 bases from J, the junction kept 23 bases outside the gene matches. This CDR3 contains 21 residues. The CDR3 DNA reads as TGTGCCAGCAGTGGCCTTTTTGTGGCTAGCGGAGGCCCATCGTACCAAGAGACCCAGTACTTC. Residues: CASSGLFVASGGPSYQETQYF.

V and J are TRBV5-6 and TRBJ1-1; possibly TRBD1 for D (6 bases). Trimming took 2 bases from V and 3 from J, leaving 11 bases between them. The CDR3 covers 14 residues. CDR1 is SGHDT and CDR2 is YYEEEE in the germline V gene. The CDR3 nucleotides are TGTGCCAGCAGCTTCGACGGGGGCGACACTGAAGCTTTCTTT. This codes for CASSFDGGDTEAFF.

In this sample, this clonotype turned up once. CDR3 loop: CASSLVKTSFDEQYF. The CDR3 bases are TGTGCCAGCAGCTTAGTTAAGACTAGCTTTGACGAGCAGTACTTC. The V gene is TRBV11-2, the J gene TRBJ2-7; 7 positions match TRBD2. The CDR3 consists of 15 residues. CDR1 and CDR2 from the germline V gene are SGHAT and FQNNGV. Trimming cost V 1 base and J 5 bases; bases outside gene matches: 8.

V is TRBV20-1 and J is TRBJ1-5; the D gene is possibly TRBD1 (5 bases). Germline V gene data show CDR1 as DFQATT and CDR2 as SNEGSKA (reference sequence). V lost 3 bases and J lost 4, with 10 bases in between. The CDR3 consists of 13 residues. The CDR3 here is CSASLGVNQPQHF. The DNA for the CDR3 is TGCAGTGCTAGTCTAGGGGTAAATCAGCCCCAGCATTTT.

The genes are TRBV20-1 and TRBJ2-2, with 8 bases fitting TRBD1. V gave up 4 bases and J gave up 9 bases; unmatched junction bases: 7. CDR3 length: 13 amino acids. Germline V CDR1 and CDR2: DFQATT, SNEGSKA (reference sequence). The CDR3 DNA is TGCAGTGCTAAGGGACAGGTCAGCTGGGAGCTGTTTTTT. It is translated as CSAKGQVSWELFF.

The chain is built from TRBV4-3 and TRBJ2-7; D ambiguous. Trimming left V 1 base short and J 1 base short, with 8 bases between. The CDR3 is 14 residues long. The germline V gene encodes CDR1 LGHNA and CDR2 YSLEER. CDR3 coding DNA: TGCGCCAGCAGCCAAGTCAGGTATTCCTACGAGCAGTACTTC. The encoded protein is CASSQVRYSYEQYF.

The CDR3 protein is CSAGPRDRTNTEAFF. The CDR3 DNA reads TGCAGTGCCGGGCCCCGGGACCGGACGAACACTGAAGCTTTCTTT. This chain uses TRBV20-1 with TRBJ1-1, with TRBD1 as a possible D gene (5 bases). Germline lookup yields CDR1 DFQATT and CDR2 SNEGSKA (reference sequence). V dropped 6 bases and J dropped 1 base, with 18 bases sitting between them. This CDR3 comprises 15 residues.

This chain links TRBV4-1 with TRBJ1-1; D unresolved. The V gene's germline CDR1 is MGHRA and CDR2 YSYEKL. V lost 2 bases and J lost 3, with 13 bases in between. There are 15 residues in the CDR3. CDR3 sequence (DNA): TGCGCCAGCAGCCAAACCCCCGGGATCGACACTGAAGCTTTCTTT. Protein sequence: CASSQTPGIDTEAFF.

The V call is TRBV12-3 or TRBV12-4, the J call TRBJ1-1, with unresolved D. V was cut by 7 bases and J by 3 bases, with 12 bases left in between. The CDR3 sequence is 13 residues long. The DNA of the CDR3 is TGTGCCAGCACGGGGAATAGGGACACTGAAGCTTTCTTT. Amino acid sequence: CASTGNRDTEAFF.